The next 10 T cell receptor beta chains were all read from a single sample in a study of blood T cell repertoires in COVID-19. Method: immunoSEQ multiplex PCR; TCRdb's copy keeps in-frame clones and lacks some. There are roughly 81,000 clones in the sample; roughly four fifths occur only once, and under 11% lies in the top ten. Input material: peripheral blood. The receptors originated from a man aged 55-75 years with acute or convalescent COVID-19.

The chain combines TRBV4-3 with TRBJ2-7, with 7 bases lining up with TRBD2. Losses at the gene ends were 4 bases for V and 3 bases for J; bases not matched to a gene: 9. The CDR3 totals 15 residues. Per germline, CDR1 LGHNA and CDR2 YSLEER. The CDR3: CASSREPGGNYEQYF. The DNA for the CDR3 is TGCGCCAGCAGCCGGGAACCGGGAGGAAACTACGAGCAGTACTTC.

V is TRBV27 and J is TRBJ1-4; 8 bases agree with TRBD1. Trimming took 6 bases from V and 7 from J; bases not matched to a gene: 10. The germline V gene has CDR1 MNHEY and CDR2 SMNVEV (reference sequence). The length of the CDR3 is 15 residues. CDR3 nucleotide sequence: TGTGCCAGCAGCCCTCAGGGGGCGAGGGTTGAAAAACTGTTTTTT. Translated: CASSPQGARVEKLFF.

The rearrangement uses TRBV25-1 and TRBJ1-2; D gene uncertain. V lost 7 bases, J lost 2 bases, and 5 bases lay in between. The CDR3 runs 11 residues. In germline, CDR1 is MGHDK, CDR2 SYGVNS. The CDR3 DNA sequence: TGTGCCAGCACTGCGAACTATGGCTACACCTTC. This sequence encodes CASTANYGYTF.

For the CDR3, the DNA is TGTGCCAGCAGTTACTCAGGCGGGAGGGCTGGCGATGAGCAGTTCTTC. Protein product: CASSYSGGRAGDEQFF. V gene TRBV6-6 combines with J gene TRBJ2-1; 9 bases are shared with TRBD2. The CDR3 length is 16 residues. Germline loops: CDR1 MNHNY, CDR2 SVGAGI (reference sequence). V shed 0 bases, J shed 8 bases, and the junction held 8 bases outside the gene matches.

In DNA form, the CDR3 reads TGTGCCAGCAGTTTAGTACGCGCAGGCAACTATGGCTACACCTTC. Protein sequence: CASSLVRAGNYGYTF. The gene calls are TRBV28 and TRBJ1-2; D gene ambiguous. Germline CDR1 is MDHEN and CDR2 is SYDVKM. The CDR3 has 15 residues. Between the trimmed V and J ends, which lost 2 bases and 2 bases, there was a span of 12 bases.

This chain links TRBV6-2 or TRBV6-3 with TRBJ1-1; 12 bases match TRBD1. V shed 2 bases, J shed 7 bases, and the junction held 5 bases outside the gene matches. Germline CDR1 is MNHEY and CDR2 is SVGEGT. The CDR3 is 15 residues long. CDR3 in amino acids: CASSYGDRGLVEAFF. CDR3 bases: TGTGCCAGCAGTTACGGGGACAGGGGGCTGGTTGAAGCTTTCTTT.

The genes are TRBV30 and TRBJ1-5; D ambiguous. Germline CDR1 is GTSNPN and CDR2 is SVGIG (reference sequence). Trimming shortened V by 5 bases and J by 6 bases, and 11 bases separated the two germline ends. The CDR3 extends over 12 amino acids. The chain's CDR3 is CAWSLAGQPQHF. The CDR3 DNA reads TGTGCCTGGTCCCTCGCAGGTCAGCCCCAGCATTTT.

DNA of the CDR3: TGTGCCAGCAGAATACGGGTCGAACATGGCTACACCTTC. Its translation is CASRIRVEHGYTF. This chain connects TRBV6-6 to TRBJ1-2; the D is unclear. This CDR3 has 13 amino acids. Germline assignment: CDR1 MNHNY and CDR2 SVGAGI (reference sequence). V was shortened by 6 bases and J by 6 bases, with 14 bases between the two germline ends.

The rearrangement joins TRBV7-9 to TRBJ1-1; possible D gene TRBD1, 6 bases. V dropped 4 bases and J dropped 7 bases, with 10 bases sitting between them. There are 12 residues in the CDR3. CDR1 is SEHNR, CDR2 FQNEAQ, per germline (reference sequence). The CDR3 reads CASSSPDSEAFF. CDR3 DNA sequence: TGTGCCAGCAGCTCCCCGGACAGTGAAGCTTTCTTT.

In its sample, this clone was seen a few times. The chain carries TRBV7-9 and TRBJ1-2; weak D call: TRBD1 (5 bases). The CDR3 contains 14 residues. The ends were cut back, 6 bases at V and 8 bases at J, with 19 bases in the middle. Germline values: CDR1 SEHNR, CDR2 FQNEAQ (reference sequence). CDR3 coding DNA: TGTGCCAGCAGTCCAACCTTTCAGGGCTTCGGCTACACCTTC. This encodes CASSPTFQGFGYTF.